This TCR beta chain is drawn from a study of identical twins. Unique molecular identifiers were present on the cDNA, and a universal primer site came from template switching. Each CDR3 protein gets one entry after TCRdb re-called the 5' RACE reads with MiXCR. This sample has approximately 230,000 distinct CDR3 sequences, with over 11% found just once. This CDR3 spans 12 amino acids. Deletions cut 4 bases from V and 2 bases from J, with 6 bases between. Per germline, CDR1 SGHNT and CDR2 YYREEE (reference sequence). This clonotype has a handful of counts. The antigen is not known. Regarding the study as a whole: Models predicted less out-of-frame TCR alpha sharing in monozygotic twins than was found. Whereas memory repertoires showed no such difference, abundant cord blood beta clonotypes carried fewer insertions. Alpha sequences that were out-of-frame and twin-shared showed an excess of low generation probability.

The sequence was collected from a woman between 18 and 29 years old in good health. The source material was memory (CD45RO+) T cells sorted from blood. The rearrangement joins TRBV5-4 to TRBJ2-5; no reliable D call. CDR3 loop: CASSARQETQYF. CDR3 DNA: TGTGCCAGCAGCGCCCGGCAAGAGACCCAGTACTTC. Looking up the rest from reference TRBV5-4 and TRBJ2-5 gives the full variable domain: ETGVTQSPTHLIKTRGQQVTLRCSSQSGHNTVSWYQQALGQGPQFIFQYYREEENGRGNFPPRFSGLQFPNYSSELNVNALELDDSALYLCASSARQETQYFGPGTRLLVL.